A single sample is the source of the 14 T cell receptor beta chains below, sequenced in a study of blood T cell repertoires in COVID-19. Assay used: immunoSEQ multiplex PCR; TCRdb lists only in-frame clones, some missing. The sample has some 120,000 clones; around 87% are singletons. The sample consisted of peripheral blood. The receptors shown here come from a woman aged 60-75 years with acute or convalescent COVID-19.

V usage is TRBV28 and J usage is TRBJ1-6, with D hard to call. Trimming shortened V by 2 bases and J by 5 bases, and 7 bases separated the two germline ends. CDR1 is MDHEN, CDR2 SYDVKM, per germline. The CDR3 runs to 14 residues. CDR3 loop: CASSLSENNSPLHF. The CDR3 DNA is TGTGCCAGCAGTTTAAGCGAGAATAATTCACCCCTCCACTTT.

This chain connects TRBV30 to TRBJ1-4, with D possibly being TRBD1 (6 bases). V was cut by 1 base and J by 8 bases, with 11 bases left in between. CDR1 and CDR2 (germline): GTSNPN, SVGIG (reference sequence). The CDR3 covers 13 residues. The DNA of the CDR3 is TGTGCCTGGAGTGGCAGGGGAAGGGAAAAACTGTTTTTT. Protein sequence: CAWSGRGREKLFF.

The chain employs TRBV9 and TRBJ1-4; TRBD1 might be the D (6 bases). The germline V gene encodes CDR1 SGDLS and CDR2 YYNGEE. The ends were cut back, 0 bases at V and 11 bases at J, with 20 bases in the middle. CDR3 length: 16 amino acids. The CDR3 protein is CASSVGGGRPLEKLFF. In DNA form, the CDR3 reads TGTGCCAGCAGCGTAGGAGGGGGACGGCCTCTTGAGAAACTGTTTTTT.

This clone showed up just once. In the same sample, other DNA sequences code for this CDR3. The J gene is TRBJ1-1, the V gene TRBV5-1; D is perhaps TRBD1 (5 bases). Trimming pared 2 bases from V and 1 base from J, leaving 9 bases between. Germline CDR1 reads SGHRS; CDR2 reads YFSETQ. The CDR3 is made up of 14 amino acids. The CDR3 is CASSFSQGNTEAFF. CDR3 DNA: TGCGCCAGCAGCTTTAGTCAGGGGAACACTGAAGCTTTCTTT.

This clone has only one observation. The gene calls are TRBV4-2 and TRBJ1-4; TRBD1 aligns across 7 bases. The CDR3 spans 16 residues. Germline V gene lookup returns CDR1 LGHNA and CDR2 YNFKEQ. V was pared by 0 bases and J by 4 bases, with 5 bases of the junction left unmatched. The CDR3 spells CASSQDDRVGNEKLFF. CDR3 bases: TGTGCCAGCAGCCAAGACGACAGGGTGGGTAATGAAAAACTGTTTTTT.

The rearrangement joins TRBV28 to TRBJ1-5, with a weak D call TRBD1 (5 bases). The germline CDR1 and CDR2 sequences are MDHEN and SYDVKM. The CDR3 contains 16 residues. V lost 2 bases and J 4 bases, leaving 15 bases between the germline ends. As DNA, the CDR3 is TGTGCCAGCAGTTTACCCAGGGCCCACATTAATCAGCCCCAGCATTTT. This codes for CASSLPRAHINQPQHF.

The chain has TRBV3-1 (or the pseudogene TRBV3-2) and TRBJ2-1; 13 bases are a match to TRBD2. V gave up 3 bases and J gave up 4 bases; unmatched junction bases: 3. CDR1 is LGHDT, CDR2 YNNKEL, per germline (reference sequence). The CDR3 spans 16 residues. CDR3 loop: CASSHSGLAGYNEQFF. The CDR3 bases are TGTGCCAGCAGCCACTCGGGACTAGCGGGATACAATGAGCAGTTCTTC.

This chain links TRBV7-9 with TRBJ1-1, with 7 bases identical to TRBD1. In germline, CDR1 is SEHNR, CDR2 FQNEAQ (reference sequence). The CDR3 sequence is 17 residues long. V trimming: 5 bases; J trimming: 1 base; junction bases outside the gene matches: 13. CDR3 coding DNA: TGTGCCAGCAGCCCCGCCGCCACCGGGACAGCGAACACTGAAGCTTTCTTT. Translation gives CASSPAATGTANTEAFF. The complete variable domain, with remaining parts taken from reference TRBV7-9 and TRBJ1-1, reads DTGVSQNPRHKITKRGQNVTFRCDPISEHNRLYWYRQTLGQGPEFLTYFQNEAQLEKSRLLSDRFSAERPKGSFSTLEIQRTEQGDSAMYLCASSPAATGTANTEAFFGQGTRLTVV.

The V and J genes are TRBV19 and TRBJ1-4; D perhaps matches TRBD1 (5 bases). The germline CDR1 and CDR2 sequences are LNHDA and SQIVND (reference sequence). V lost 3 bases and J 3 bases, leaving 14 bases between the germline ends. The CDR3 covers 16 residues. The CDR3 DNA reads TGTGCCAGTAGTATGGGAGGACATCGGGCTAATGAAAAACTGTTTTTT. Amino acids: CASSMGGHRANEKLFF.

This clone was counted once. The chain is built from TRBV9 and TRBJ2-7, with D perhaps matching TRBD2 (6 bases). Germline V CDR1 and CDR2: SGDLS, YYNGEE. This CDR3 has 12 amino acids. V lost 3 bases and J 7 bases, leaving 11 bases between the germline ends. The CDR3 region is CASSGVGGEQYF. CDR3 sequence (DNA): TGTGCCAGCAGCGGGGTGGGGGGAGAGCAGTACTTC.

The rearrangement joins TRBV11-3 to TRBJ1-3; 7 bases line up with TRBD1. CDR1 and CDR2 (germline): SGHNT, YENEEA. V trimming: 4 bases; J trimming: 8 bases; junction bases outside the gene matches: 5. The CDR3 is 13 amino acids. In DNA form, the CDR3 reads TGTGCCAGCAGCTACGACAGGGAGGACACCATATATTTT. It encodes CASSYDREDTIYF.

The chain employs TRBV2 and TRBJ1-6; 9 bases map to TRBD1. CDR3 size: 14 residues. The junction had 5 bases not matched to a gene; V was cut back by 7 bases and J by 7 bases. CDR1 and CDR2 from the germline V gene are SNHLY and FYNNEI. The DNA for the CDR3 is TGTGCCAGCACCTGGGACAGGGACAATTCACCCCTCCACTTT. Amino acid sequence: CASTWDRDNSPLHF.

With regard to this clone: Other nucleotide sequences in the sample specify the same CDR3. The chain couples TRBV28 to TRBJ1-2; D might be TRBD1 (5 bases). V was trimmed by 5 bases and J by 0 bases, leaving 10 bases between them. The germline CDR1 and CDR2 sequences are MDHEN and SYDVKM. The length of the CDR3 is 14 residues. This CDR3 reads CASSLRQPNYGYTF. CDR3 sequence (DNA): TGTGCCAGCAGTCTAAGACAGCCTAACTATGGCTACACCTTC.

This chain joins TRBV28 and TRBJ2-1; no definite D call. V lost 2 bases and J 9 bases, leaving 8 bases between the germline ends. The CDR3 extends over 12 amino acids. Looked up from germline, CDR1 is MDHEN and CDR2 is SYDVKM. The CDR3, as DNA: TGTGCCAGCAGTTTACAAAGTAGTGAGCAGTTCTTC. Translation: CASSLQSSEQFF.